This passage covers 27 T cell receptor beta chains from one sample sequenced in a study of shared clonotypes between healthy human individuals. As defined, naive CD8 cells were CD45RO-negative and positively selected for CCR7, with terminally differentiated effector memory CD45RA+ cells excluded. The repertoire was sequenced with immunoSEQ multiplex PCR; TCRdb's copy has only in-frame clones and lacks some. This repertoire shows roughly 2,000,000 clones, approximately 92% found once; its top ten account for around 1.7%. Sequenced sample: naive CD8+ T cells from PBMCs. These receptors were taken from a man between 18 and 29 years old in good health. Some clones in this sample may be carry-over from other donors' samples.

The CDR3 bases are TGCAGCGTCGGGATGAGGGGCCACGAGCAGTACTTC. The encoded protein is CSVGMRGHEQYF. The chain is built from TRBV29-1 and TRBJ2-7, with D perhaps assigned TRBD1 or TRBD2 (5 bases each). The ends were cut back, 6 bases at V and 5 bases at J, with 14 bases in the middle. CDR3 size: 12 residues. Germline V gene lookup returns CDR1 SQVTM and CDR2 ANQGSEA.

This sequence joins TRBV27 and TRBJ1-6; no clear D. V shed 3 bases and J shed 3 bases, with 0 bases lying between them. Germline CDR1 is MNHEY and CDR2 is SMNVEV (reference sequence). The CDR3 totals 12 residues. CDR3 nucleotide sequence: TGTGCCAGCAGTTTCTATAATTCACCCCTCCACTTT. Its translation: CASSFYNSPLHF.

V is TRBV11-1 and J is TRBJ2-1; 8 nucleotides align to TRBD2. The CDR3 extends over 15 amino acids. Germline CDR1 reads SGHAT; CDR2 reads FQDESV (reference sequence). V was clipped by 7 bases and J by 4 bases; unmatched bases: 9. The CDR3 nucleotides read TGTGCCAGCACCCCAATTGCGGGGGGATACAATGAGCAGTTCTTC. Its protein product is CASTPIAGGYNEQFF.

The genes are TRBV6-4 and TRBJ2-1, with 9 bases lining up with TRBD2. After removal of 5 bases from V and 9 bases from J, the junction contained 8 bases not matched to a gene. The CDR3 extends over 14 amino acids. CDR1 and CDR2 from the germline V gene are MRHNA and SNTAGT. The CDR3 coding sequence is TGTGCCAGCAGTTCAAATAGCGGGAGCGGTGAGCAGTTCTTC. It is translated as CASSSNSGSGEQFF.

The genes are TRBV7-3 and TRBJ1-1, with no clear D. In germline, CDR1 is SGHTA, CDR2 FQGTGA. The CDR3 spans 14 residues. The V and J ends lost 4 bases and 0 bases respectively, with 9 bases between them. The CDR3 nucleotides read TGTGCCAGCAGCTCCACCCCCGTGAACACTGAAGCTTTCTTT. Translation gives CASSSTPVNTEAFF.

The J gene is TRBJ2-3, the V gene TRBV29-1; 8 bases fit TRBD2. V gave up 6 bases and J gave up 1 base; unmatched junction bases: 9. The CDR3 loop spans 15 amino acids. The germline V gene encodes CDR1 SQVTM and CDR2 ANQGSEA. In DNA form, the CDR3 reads TGCAGCGTGCAAAGGTCGACTAGCGGCACAGATACGCAGTATTTT. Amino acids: CSVQRSTSGTDTQYF.

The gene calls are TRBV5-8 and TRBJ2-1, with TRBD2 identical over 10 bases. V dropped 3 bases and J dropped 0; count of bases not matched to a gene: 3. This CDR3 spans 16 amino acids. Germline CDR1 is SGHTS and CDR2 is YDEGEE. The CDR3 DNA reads TGTGCCAGCAGCTGGACTAGCGGATTCTCCTACAATGAGCAGTTCTTC. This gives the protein CASSWTSGFSYNEQFF. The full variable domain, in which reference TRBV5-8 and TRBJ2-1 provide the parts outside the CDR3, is EAGVTQSPTHLIKTRGQQATLRCSPISGHTSVYWYQQALGLGLQFLLWYDEGEERNRGNFPPRFSGRQFPNYSSELNVNALELEDSALYLCASSWTSGFSYNEQFFGPGTRLTVL.

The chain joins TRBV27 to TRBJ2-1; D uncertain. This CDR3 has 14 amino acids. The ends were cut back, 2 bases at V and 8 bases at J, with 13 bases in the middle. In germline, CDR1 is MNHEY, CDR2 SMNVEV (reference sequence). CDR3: CASSLMGGVHEQFF. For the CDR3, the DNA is TGTGCCAGCAGTTTAATGGGTGGGGTTCATGAGCAGTTCTTC.

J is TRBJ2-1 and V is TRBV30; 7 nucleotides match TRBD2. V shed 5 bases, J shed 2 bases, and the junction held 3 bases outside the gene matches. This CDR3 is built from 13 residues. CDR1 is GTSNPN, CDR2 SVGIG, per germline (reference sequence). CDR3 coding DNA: TGTGCCTGGTCTAGCGGAACCTACAATGAGCAGTTCTTC. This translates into CAWSSGTYNEQFF.

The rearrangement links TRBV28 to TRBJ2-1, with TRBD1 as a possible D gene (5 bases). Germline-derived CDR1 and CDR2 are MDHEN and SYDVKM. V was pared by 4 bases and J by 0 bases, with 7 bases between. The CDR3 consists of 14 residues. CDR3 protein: CASSWGSSYNEQFF. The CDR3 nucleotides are TGTGCCAGCAGTTGGGGCAGCTCCTACAATGAGCAGTTCTTC. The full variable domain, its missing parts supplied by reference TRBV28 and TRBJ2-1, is DVKVTQSSRYLVKRTGEKVFLECVQDMDHENMFWYRQDPGLGLRLIYFSYDVKMKEKGDIPEGYSVSREKKERFSLILESASTNQTSMYLCASSWGSSYNEQFFGPGTRLTVL.

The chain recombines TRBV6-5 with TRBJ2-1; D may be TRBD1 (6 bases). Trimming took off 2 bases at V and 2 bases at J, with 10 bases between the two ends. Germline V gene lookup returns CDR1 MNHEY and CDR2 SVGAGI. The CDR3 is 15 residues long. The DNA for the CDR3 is TGTGCCAGCAGTTACGGTGGACAGCCCTACAATGAGCAGTTCTTC. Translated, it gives CASSYGGQPYNEQFF.

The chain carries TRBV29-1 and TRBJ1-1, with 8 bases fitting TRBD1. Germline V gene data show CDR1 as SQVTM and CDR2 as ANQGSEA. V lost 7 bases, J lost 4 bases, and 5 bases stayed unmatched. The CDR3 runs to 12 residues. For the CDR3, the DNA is TGCAGCGCCCCAGGGGGCGGCACTGAAGCTTTCTTT. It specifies CSAPGGGTEAFF.

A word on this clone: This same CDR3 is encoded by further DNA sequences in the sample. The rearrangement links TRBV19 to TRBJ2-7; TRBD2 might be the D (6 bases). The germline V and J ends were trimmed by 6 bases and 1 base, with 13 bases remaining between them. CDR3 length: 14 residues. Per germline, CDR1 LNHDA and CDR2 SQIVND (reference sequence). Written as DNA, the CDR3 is TGTGCCAGTAGCTCCCGGGAGAGTTCCTACGAGCAGTACTTC. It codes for CASSSRESSYEQYF. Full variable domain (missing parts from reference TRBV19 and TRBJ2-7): DGGITQSPKYLFRKEGQNVTLSCEQNLNHDAMYWYRQDPGQGLRLIYYSQIVNDFQKGDIAEGYSVSREKKESFPLTVTSAQKNPTAFYLCASSSRESSYEQYFGPGTRLTVT.

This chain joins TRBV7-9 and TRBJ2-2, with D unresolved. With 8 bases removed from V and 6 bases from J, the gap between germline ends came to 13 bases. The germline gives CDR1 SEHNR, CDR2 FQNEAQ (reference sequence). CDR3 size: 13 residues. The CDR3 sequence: CASAPLGAGELFF. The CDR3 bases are TGTGCCAGCGCCCCGTTGGGCGCCGGGGAGCTGTTTTTT.

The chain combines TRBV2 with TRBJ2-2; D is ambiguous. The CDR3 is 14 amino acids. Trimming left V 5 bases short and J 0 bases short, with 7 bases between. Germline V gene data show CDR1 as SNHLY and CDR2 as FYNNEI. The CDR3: CASSPPANTGELFF. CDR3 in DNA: TGTGCCAGCAGTCCCCCAGCGAACACCGGGGAGCTGTTTTTT.

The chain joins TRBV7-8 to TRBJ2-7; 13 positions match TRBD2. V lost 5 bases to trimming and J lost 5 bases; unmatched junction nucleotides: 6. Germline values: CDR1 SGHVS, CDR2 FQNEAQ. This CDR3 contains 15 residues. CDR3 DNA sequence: TGTGCCAGCAGCCTAGGACTAGCGGGAGTTCACGAGCAGTACTTC. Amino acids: CASSLGLAGVHEQYF. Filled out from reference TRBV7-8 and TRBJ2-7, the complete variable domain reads GAGVSQSPRYKVAKRGQDVALRCDPISGHVSLFWYQQALGQGPEFLTYFQNEAQLDKSGLPSDRFFAERPEGSVSTLKIQRTQQEDSAVYLCASSLGLAGVHEQYFGPGTRLTVT.

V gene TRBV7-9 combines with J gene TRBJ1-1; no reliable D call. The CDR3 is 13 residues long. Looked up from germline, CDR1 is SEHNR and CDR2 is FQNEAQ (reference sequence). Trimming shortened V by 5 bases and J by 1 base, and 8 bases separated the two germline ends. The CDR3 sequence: CASSPQSNTEAFF. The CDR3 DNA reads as TGTGCCAGCAGCCCTCAGTCGAACACTGAAGCTTTCTTT.

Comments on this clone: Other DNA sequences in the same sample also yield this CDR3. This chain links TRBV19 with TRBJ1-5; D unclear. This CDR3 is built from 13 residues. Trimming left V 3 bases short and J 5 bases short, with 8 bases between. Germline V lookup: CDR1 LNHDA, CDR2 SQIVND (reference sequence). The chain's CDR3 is CASSIRVDQPQHF. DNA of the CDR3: TGTGCCAGTAGTATCCGGGTAGATCAGCCCCAGCATTTT.

CDR3 loop: CASRPGLSYEQYF. The CDR3 bases are TGTGCCAGCAGGCCGGGACTCTCCTACGAGCAGTACTTC. J is TRBJ2-7 and V is TRBV28; perhaps TRBD2 as D (6 bases). V was trimmed by 6 bases and J by 0 bases, leaving 9 bases between them. Looked up from germline, CDR1 is MDHEN and CDR2 is SYDVKM. This CDR3 is built from 13 residues.

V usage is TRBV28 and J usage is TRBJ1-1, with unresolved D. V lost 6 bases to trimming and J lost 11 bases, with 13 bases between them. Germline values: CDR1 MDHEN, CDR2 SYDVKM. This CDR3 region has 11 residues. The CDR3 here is CASRSTGVAFF. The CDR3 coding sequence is TGTGCCAGCAGATCGACCGGGGTGGCTTTCTTT.

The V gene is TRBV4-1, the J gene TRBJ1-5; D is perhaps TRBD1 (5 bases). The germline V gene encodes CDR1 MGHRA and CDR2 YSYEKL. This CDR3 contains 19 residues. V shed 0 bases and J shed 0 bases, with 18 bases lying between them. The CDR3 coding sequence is TGCGCCAGCAGCCAAGACCCGGGACTCCTAGTCTATAGCAATCAGCCCCAGCATTTT. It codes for CASSQDPGLLVYSNQPQHF.

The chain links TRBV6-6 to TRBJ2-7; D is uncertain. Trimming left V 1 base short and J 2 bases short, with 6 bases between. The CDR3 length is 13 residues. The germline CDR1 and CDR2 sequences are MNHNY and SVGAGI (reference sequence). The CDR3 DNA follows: TGTGCCAGCAGTTACTGGGGAACCTACGAGCAGTACTTC. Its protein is CASSYWGTYEQYF.

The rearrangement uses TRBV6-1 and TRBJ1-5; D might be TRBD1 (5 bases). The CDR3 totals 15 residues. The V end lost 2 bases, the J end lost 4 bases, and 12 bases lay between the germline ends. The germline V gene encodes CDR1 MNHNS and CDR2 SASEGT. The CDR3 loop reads CASSETGHLNQPQHF. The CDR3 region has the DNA TGTGCCAGCAGTGAAACTGGACACTTAAATCAGCCCCAGCATTTT.

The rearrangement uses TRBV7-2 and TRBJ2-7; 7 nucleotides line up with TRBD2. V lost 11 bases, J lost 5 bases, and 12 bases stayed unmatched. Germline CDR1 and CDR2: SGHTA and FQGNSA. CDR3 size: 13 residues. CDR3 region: CALLGGSFDEQYF. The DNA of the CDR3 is TGTGCCCTGCTCGGCGGGAGCTTCGACGAGCAGTACTTC.

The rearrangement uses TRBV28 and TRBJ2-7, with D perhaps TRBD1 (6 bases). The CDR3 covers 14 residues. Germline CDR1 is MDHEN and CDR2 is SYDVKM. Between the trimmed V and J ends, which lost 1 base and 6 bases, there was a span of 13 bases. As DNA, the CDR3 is TGTGCCAGCAGTTTATTGGCGGAGACAGGCGAGCAGTACTTC. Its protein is CASSLLAETGEQYF.

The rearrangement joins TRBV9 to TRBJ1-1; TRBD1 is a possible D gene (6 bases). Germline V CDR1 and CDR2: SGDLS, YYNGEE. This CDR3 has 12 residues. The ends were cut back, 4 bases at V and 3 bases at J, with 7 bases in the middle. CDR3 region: CASSQGYTEAFF. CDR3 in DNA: TGTGCCAGCAGCCAGGGGTACACTGAAGCTTTCTTT.

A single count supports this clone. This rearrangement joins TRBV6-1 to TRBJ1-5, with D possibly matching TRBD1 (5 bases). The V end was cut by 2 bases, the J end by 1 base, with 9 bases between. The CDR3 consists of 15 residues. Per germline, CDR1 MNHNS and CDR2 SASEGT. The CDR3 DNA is TGTGCCAGCAGTGAACGGACAACCAGCAATCAGCCCCAGCATTTT. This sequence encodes CASSERTTSNQPQHF.